This record concerns one T cell receptor (beta chain) sequence. Its antigen is still unknown. The same CDR3 arises from other DNA sequences in this sample as well. Clones were read by immunoSEQ multiplex PCR, and TCRdb kept only the in-frame ones, dropping some. Of about 350,000 clones listed, approximately 90% are singletons. The record originates from a study of Ad26.COV2.S vaccination and SARS-CoV-2 variants. Study results and caveats: Vaccine and placebo recipients had comparable breadth of non-spike TCRs. After vaccination, reports described spike-specific CD8+ and CD4+ T cell responses as showing substantial breadth.

CDR1 SGHTA and CDR2 FQGTGA come from the germline V gene. The CDR3 loop spans 15 amino acids. The V gene end was trimmed by 5 bases and the J gene end by 4 bases; junction bases not matched to a gene: 4. This clonotype was obtained from a human donor who had recovered from COVID-19. The specimen comprised peripheral blood, sampled after recovery from COVID-19. The rearrangement joins TRBV7-3 to TRBJ2-3, with 12 bases matching TRBD2. CDR3 sequence reads: CASSPGLAGSDTQYF. Here the CDR3 DNA reads TGTGCCAGCAGCCCTGGACTAGCGGGGTCAGATACGCAGTATTTT.